The 5 T cell receptor beta chains below were found in one sample sequenced in a study of blood T cell repertoires in COVID-19. Using immunoSEQ multiplex PCR, the repertoire was profiled, and TCRdb retains in-frame clones only, with some absent. This sample has about 230,000 clones, with 70% to 90% found just once. Sequenced sample: peripheral blood. The source is a man between 50 and 59 years old with COVID-19, enrolled during active disease.

V usage is TRBV3-1 (or the pseudogene TRBV3-2) and J usage is TRBJ1-2, with 11 bases identical to TRBD1. The CDR3 covers 16 residues. With V trimmed by 3 bases and J by 8 bases, 11 bases remained unmatched. The V gene's germline CDR1 is LGHDT and CDR2 YNNKEL (reference sequence). The CDR3 loop is CASSQDRGRGGGGYTF. The CDR3 nucleotides are TGTGCCAGCAGCCAGGACAGGGGGCGAGGTGGTGGCGGCTACACCTTC.

The genes are TRBV5-4 and TRBJ2-7; the match to TRBD1 covers 11 bases. The germline V gene has CDR1 SGHNT and CDR2 YYREEE (reference sequence). This CDR3 has 15 amino acids. Trimming removed 4 bases from V and 1 base from J; junction bases left unmatched: 4. In DNA, the CDR3 is TGTGCCAGCAGCCACAGGGACAGGGGGTCCTACGAGCAGTACTTC. Its protein product is CASSHRDRGSYEQYF.

This rearrangement joins TRBV5-1 to TRBJ2-7, with 8 bases lining up with TRBD1. Looked up from germline, CDR1 is SGHRS and CDR2 is YFSETQ. The V and J ends lost 3 bases and 3 bases, in that order; junction bases with no gene match: 2. The length of the CDR3 is 13 residues. CDR3 nucleotide sequence: TGCGCCAGCAGCTCCGGGACAGGCTACGAGCAGTACTTC. It translates to CASSSGTGYEQYF. Together with reference TRBV5-1 and TRBJ2-7, the CDR3 gives the full variable domain: KAGVTQTPRYLIKTRGQQVTLSCSPISGHRSVSWYQQTPGQGLQFLFEYFSETQRNKGNFPGRFSGRQFSNSRSEMNVSTLELGDSALYLCASSSGTGYEQYFGPGTRLTVT.

This clone was seen only once. The V and J genes are TRBV5-5 and TRBJ2-7, with D unresolved. V was shortened by 0 bases and J by 0 bases, with 10 bases between the two germline ends. The CDR3 spans 15 residues. Germline CDR1 and CDR2: SGHKS and YYEKEE (reference sequence). CDR3 DNA: TGTGCCAGCAGCTTGGTTTTAGCTCACTCCTACGAGCAGTACTTC. Translated, it gives CASSLVLAHSYEQYF.

The rearrangement links TRBV7-2 to TRBJ1-1; TRBD1 matches 8 bases. V shed 5 bases and J 8 bases; nucleotides not matched to a gene: 13. Germline V lookup: CDR1 SGHTA, CDR2 FQGNSA. The CDR3 contains 15 residues. CDR3 region: CASSPQFTGGEEAFF. The DNA for the CDR3 is TGTGCCAGCAGCCCCCAATTCACAGGGGGGGAAGAAGCTTTCTTT. The full variable domain, completed using reference TRBV7-2 and TRBJ1-1, is GAGVSQSPSNKVTEKGKDVELRCDPISGHTALYWYRQSLGQGLEFLIYFQGNSAPDKSGLPSDRFSAERTGGSVSTLTIQRTQQEDSAVYLCASSPQFTGGEEAFFGQGTRLTVV.